This entry lists 19 T cell receptor beta chains sequenced from one sample in a study of type 1 regulatory T cells. The antigens these receptors bind are not known. Each CDR3 protein gets one entry after TCRdb re-called the reads with MiXCR. The sample has over 55,000 distinct CDR3 sequences, around 63% seen once; the top ten hold 7.6%. Sequencing was carried out using cultured T cells, either the whole culture or a sorted T cell fraction (not recorded which). The subset was: Tr1-enriched cell product generated in vitro against host alloantigens. These receptors were collected from a human donor in good health.

This clonotype was recorded a few times. V gene TRBV24-1 combines with J gene TRBJ2-1, with D possibly being TRBD1 (5 bases). Germline-derived CDR1 and CDR2 are KGHDR and SFDVKD. The CDR3 sequence is 16 residues long. V was shortened by 4 bases and J by 7 bases, with 19 bases between the two germline ends. As DNA, the CDR3 is TGTGCCACCAGTGAGACAGACAGAGGTGATTGGAATGAGCAGTTCTTC. Its protein is CATSETDRGDWNEQFF.

The chain links TRBV2 to TRBJ2-3; 8 bases match TRBD2. V trimming: 6 bases; J trimming: 3 bases; junction bases outside the gene matches: 2. Germline CDR1 is SNHLY and CDR2 is FYNNEI. The CDR3 is made up of 13 amino acids. As DNA, the CDR3 is TGTGCCAGCAGAAGCGGGAGAACAGATACGCAGTATTTT. Its translation is CASRSGRTDTQYF.

The V and J genes are TRBV28 and TRBJ2-7; D is uncertain. V lost 3 bases and J lost 5, with 14 bases in between. The CDR3 is 14 amino acids. CDR1 MDHEN and CDR2 SYDVKM come from the germline V gene. CDR3 nucleotides: TGTGCCAGCAGTTTTACCGGCGAGAGGAACGAGCAGTACTTC. Protein product: CASSFTGERNEQYF.

The J gene is TRBJ2-6, the V gene TRBV4-1; D gene ambiguous. Trimming removed 4 bases at V and 13 bases at J, with 17 bases between. CDR3 length equals 14 residues. Germline CDR1 and CDR2: MGHRA and YSYEKL. CDR3 nucleotides: TGCGCCAGCAGCCGCCTACCGGGCCTCGGGGTCCTGACTTTC. Its protein is CASSRLPGLGVLTF.

The rearrangement uses TRBV4-3 and TRBJ2-5; D possibly corresponds to TRBD2 (6 bases). CDR3 length equals 16 residues. Germline CDR1 reads LGHNA; CDR2 reads YSLEER. V dropped 0 bases and J dropped 7 bases, with 18 bases sitting between them. CDR3: CASSQDSFSGFRTQYF. CDR3 coding DNA: TGCGCCAGCAGCCAAGATTCTTTCAGCGGGTTCAGGACCCAGTACTTC.

J is TRBJ2-2 and V is TRBV20-1, with D maybe TRBD2 (6 bases). CDR3 length: 17 residues. Trimming left V 1 base short and J 2 bases short, with 17 bases between. CDR1 is DFQATT, CDR2 SNEGSKA, per germline (reference sequence). CDR3 region: CSARGPRDSLNTGELFF. As DNA, the CDR3 is TGCAGTGCTAGAGGTCCGCGGGACTCATTAAACACCGGGGAGCTGTTTTTT.

The V call is TRBV7-3, the J call TRBJ2-1; 9 bases match TRBD2. V was clipped by 5 bases and J by 5 bases; unmatched bases: 7. This CDR3 is built from 15 residues. The germline CDR1 and CDR2 sequences are SGHTA and FQGTGA. The CDR3 DNA sequence: TGTGCCAGCAGCCAAACTAGCGGGCGGCACAATGAGCAGTTCTTC. It translates to CASSQTSGRHNEQFF. Supplemented by reference TRBV7-3 and TRBJ2-1, the full variable domain reads GAGVSQTPSNKVTEKGKYVELRCDPISGHTALYWYRQSLGQGPEFLIYFQGTGAADDSGLPNDRFFAVRPEGSVSTLKIQRTERGDSAVYLCASSQTSGRHNEQFFGPGTRLTVL.

The rearrangement links TRBV28 to TRBJ2-1; 10 bases match TRBD2. This CDR3 spans 15 amino acids. J gave up 7 bases and V 3 bases, and 6 bases lay outside the gene matches. CDR1 and CDR2 from the germline V gene are MDHEN and SYDVKM. The CDR3 bases are TGTGCCAGCAGTTTCATTAGCGGGAGGCCGAATGAGCAGTTCTTC. Translated: CASSFISGRPNEQFF.

This clonotype was seen a few times. V usage is TRBV19 and J usage is TRBJ1-2; D is unclear. Germline V gives CDR1 LNHDA, CDR2 SQIVND (reference sequence). V dropped 5 bases and J dropped 0 bases, with 13 bases sitting between them. The CDR3 is made up of 15 amino acids. This CDR3 reads CASSAGGTANYGYTF. CDR3 nucleotides: TGTGCCAGTAGTGCAGGAGGAACGGCTAACTATGGCTACACCTTC.

This clonotype was seen only a few times. The J gene is TRBJ2-1, the V gene TRBV20-1, with D possibly matching TRBD2 (6 bases). This CDR3 has 15 residues. V shed 0 bases and J shed 6 bases, with 15 bases lying between them. Germline CDR1 is DFQATT and CDR2 is SNEGSKA (reference sequence). This CDR3 reads CSARDLLRDFNEQFF. Here the CDR3 DNA reads TGCAGTGCTAGAGATCTGCTGCGGGATTTCAATGAGCAGTTCTTC.

The rearrangement uses TRBV19 and TRBJ2-7; a weak D match, TRBD2 (6 bases). V lost 10 bases and J lost 0, with 13 bases in between. Germline values: CDR1 LNHDA, CDR2 SQIVND (reference sequence). CDR3 length: 13 amino acids. DNA of the CDR3: TGTGCCACGGGAGAACATAACTCCTACGAGCAGTACTTC. Amino acid sequence: CATGEHNSYEQYF.

J is TRBJ2-2 and V is TRBV11-2; TRBD1 might be the D (5 bases). Per germline, CDR1 SGHAT and CDR2 FQNNGV. The CDR3 has 15 amino acids. The V end was cut by 6 bases, the J end by 6 bases, with 17 bases between. CDR3 amino acids: CASRRTTQVAGELFF. In nucleotides, the CDR3 is TGTGCCAGCAGAAGGACAACTCAGGTAGCCGGGGAGCTGTTTTTT.

The chain uses TRBV5-1 and TRBJ2-7; TRBD1 is a possible D gene (5 bases). Germline V CDR1 and CDR2: SGHRS, YFSETQ. CDR3 length: 16 amino acids. The V gene lost 4 bases and the J gene lost 6 bases, with 23 bases spanning the gap. The CDR3 nucleotides are TGCGCCAGCAGCCGCGAGTTCGGCAGGGAATTAGGCGAGCAGTACTTC. Translating gives CASSREFGRELGEQYF.

This clonotype was seen a handful of times. The chain uses TRBV12-3 or TRBV12-4 and TRBJ2-1; 9 bases line up with TRBD1. This CDR3 is 16 amino acids long. The trim removed 6 bases at V and 8 bases at J, leaving 14 bases unmatched. In DNA form, the CDR3 reads TGTGCCAGCAGACCCACAGGGGGCATCTTCATGGATGAGCAGTTCTTC. Its translation is CASRPTGGIFMDEQFF.

The CDR3 coding sequence is TGTGCCAGCAGCCCCTGGGGGCTAGCGGGAACCAAGCAGTTCTTC. It is translated as CASSPWGLAGTKQFF. This chain joins TRBV7-2 and TRBJ2-1; 9 bases map to TRBD2. The CDR3 has 15 amino acids. With 5 bases clipped from V and 11 bases from J, the junction kept 13 bases outside the gene matches. The V gene's germline CDR1 is SGHTA and CDR2 FQGNSA.

The chain recombines TRBV9 with TRBJ2-4, with D possibly being TRBD2 (5 bases). CDR3 length: 17 residues. Germline V gene data show CDR1 as SGDLS and CDR2 as YYNGEE. With 1 base removed from V and 2 bases from J, the gap between germline ends came to 16 bases. The CDR3 protein is CASSVHSGGQSKNIQYF. The DNA for the CDR3 is TGTGCCAGCAGCGTACATTCGGGCGGGCAGTCCAAAAACATTCAGTACTTC.

The V call is TRBV7-9, the J call TRBJ2-2; D remains ambiguous. Trimming stripped 3 bases from V and 2 bases from J, with 10 bases between. Germline V gene sequence: CDR1 SEHNR, CDR2 FQNEAQ (reference sequence). The CDR3 contains 15 residues. This CDR3 reads CASSFPGVNTGELFF. The CDR3 nucleotides read TGTGCCAGCAGCTTCCCAGGAGTTAACACCGGGGAGCTGTTTTTT.

This clonotype was detected only a few times. V usage is TRBV4-1 and J usage is TRBJ2-2; D is ambiguous. The CDR3 is 17 residues long. V dropped 0 bases and J dropped 4 bases, with 15 bases sitting between them. The germline gives CDR1 MGHRA, CDR2 YSYEKL. CDR3 DNA sequence: TGCGCCAGCAGCCAAGATCCTGGGGTGCCGAGCACCGGGGAGCTGTTTTTT. Encoded protein: CASSQDPGVPSTGELFF.

The J gene is TRBJ1-1, the V gene TRBV5-1; 7 bases align to TRBD1. Germline trimming cut 5 bases from V and 3 bases from J; bases unmatched to any gene: 4. Germline V gene lookup returns CDR1 SGHRS and CDR2 YFSETQ. The length of the CDR3 is 13 residues. CDR3 protein: CASSYTGDTEAFF. DNA of the CDR3: TGCGCCAGCAGTTACACAGGGGACACTGAAGCTTTCTTT.